This entry lists 13 T cell receptor beta chains sequenced from one sample in a study of blood T cell repertoires in COVID-19. This table comes from immunoSEQ multiplex PCR, and its TCRdb copy is limited to in-frame clones, with some not included. The profile shows approximately 140,000 clones, about 80% of them singletons. Sequencing input: peripheral blood. Source of these receptors: a human donor in a cohort sampled during active COVID-19.

The J gene is TRBJ2-1, the V gene TRBV5-1; TRBD2 matches 10 bases. Germline V CDR1 and CDR2: SGHRS, YFSETQ. CDR3 length equals 15 residues. V shed 2 bases, J shed 9 bases, and the junction held 8 bases outside the gene matches. The CDR3, as DNA: TGCGCCAGCAGCTTTAGGAGCGGGGGGGCAATTGAGCAGTTCTTC. Protein: CASSFRSGGAIEQFF.

The J gene is TRBJ2-7, the V gene TRBV9; the match to TRBD2 covers 10 bases. The CDR3 has 16 residues. V dropped 4 bases and J dropped 4; count of bases not matched to a gene: 11. The V gene's germline CDR1 is SGDLS and CDR2 YYNGEE. CDR3 sequence reads: CASSPQERGGRYEQYF. As DNA, the CDR3 is TGTGCCAGCAGCCCTCAAGAGCGGGGGGGCCGTTACGAGCAGTACTTC. The complete variable domain, with remaining parts taken from reference TRBV9 and TRBJ2-7, reads DSGVTQTPKHLITATGQRVTLRCSPRSGDLSVYWYQQSLDQGLQFLIQYYNGEERAKGNILERFSAQQFPDLHSELNLSSLELGDSALYFCASSPQERGGRYEQYFGPGTRLTVT.

This chain links TRBV3-1 (or the pseudogene TRBV3-2) with TRBJ2-7; D is ambiguous. V shed 1 base and J shed 3 bases, with 7 bases lying between them. CDR1 and CDR2 (germline): LGHDT, YNNKEL (reference sequence). The length of the CDR3 is 13 residues. CDR3 sequence (DNA): TGTGCCAGCAGCCAAGGGCCTCGCTACGAGCAGTACTTC. Translated: CASSQGPRYEQYF.

CDR3 sequence reads: CASSLAADTQYF. The CDR3 DNA is TGTGCCAGCAGCTTGGCAGCAGATACGCAGTATTTT. The chain joins TRBV11-1 to TRBJ2-3; D uncertain. Trimming took 3 bases from V and 4 from J, leaving 5 bases between them. The CDR3 has 12 residues. CDR1 SGHAT and CDR2 FQDESV come from the germline V gene (reference sequence).

This clone came up a few times. The chain has TRBV5-1 and TRBJ1-5; weak D call: TRBD1 (6 bases). CDR1 and CDR2 (germline): SGHRS, YFSETQ. Trimming removed 4 bases at V and 2 bases at J, with 16 bases between. The CDR3 runs 16 residues. The CDR3 bases are TGCGCCAGCAGCCCTACAGGGTTCCTGGGCAATCAGCCCCAGCATTTT. Residues: CASSPTGFLGNQPQHF.

This sequence joins TRBV12-3 or TRBV12-4 and TRBJ1-2; 9 positions match TRBD1. This CDR3 region has 12 residues. Trimming took 6 bases from V and 7 from J; bases not matched to a gene: 3. In DNA, the CDR3 is TGTGCCAGCAGCCGACAGGGGGGTGGCTACACCTTC. Protein product: CASSRQGGGYTF.

V gene TRBV6-5 combines with J gene TRBJ2-7, with TRBD1 matching 11 bases. Per germline, CDR1 MNHEY and CDR2 SVGAGI. J gave up 2 bases and V 8 bases, and 2 bases lay outside the gene matches. This CDR3 is built from 13 residues. The CDR3: CASGTGGPYEQYF. DNA for the CDR3: TGTGCCAGCGGGACAGGGGGGCCCTACGAGCAGTACTTC.

The J gene is TRBJ2-3, the V gene TRBV19, with 8 bases lining up with TRBD1. With V trimmed by 10 bases and J by 2 bases, 5 bases remained unmatched. Germline V lookup: CDR1 LNHDA, CDR2 SQIVND (reference sequence). This CDR3 is 13 amino acids long. This CDR3 reads CAIGTGFTDTQYF. The DNA of the CDR3 is TGTGCCATCGGGACAGGCTTCACAGATACGCAGTATTTT.

The chain carries TRBV27 and TRBJ2-3, with D perhaps matching TRBD1 (6 bases). The CDR3 contains 17 residues. V lost 6 bases to trimming and J lost 6 bases, with 25 bases between them. CDR1 and CDR2 (germline): MNHEY, SMNVEV (reference sequence). CDR3 protein: CASSLWGYSRDTDTQYF. CDR3 DNA sequence: TGTGCCAGCAGCCTTTGGGGGTATAGTAGGGACACGGATACGCAGTATTTT.

The V call is TRBV28, the J call TRBJ1-1; 7 nucleotides agree with TRBD1. The CDR3 contains 13 residues. Trimming cost V 9 bases and J 11 bases; bases outside gene matches: 15. The germline V gene has CDR1 MDHEN and CDR2 SYDVKM. CDR3 sequence reads: CASFDREKFEAFF. The CDR3 DNA is TGTGCCAGTTTCGACAGGGAAAAATTTGAGGCTTTCTTT.

The V gene is TRBV11-2, the J gene TRBJ2-6; the D gene is possibly TRBD1 (6 bases). This CDR3 is built from 17 residues. CDR1 SGHAT and CDR2 FQNNGV come from the germline V gene. The ends were cut back, 0 bases at V and 1 base at J, with 10 bases in the middle. This chain's CDR3 is CASSLDRGKSGANVLTF. CDR3 bases: TGTGCCAGCAGCTTAGACAGGGGAAAATCTGGGGCCAACGTCCTGACTTTC. Looking up the rest from reference TRBV11-2 and TRBJ2-6 gives the full variable domain: EAGVAQSPRYKIIEKRQSVAFWCNPISGHATLYWYQQILGQGPKLLIQFQNNGVVDDSQLPKDRFSAERLKGVDSTLKIQPAKLEDSAVYLCASSLDRGKSGANVLTFGAGSRLTVL.

This chain joins TRBV2 and TRBJ2-5; 7 nucleotides line up with TRBD1. The germline V gene has CDR1 SNHLY and CDR2 FYNNEI. The CDR3 runs 12 residues. Trimming took 7 bases from V and 4 from J; bases not matched to a gene: 3. The CDR3 is CASTRTGETQYF. The DNA of the CDR3 is TGTGCCAGCACGCGGACAGGAGAGACCCAGTACTTC.

The gene calls are TRBV11-2 and TRBJ1-5; 10 bases fit TRBD1. This CDR3 comprises 16 residues. Unmatched junction bases numbered 6, after V lost 5 bases and J lost 2 bases. Germline loops: CDR1 SGHAT, CDR2 FQNNGV. CDR3: CASSRGQGIGNQPQHF. Here the CDR3 DNA reads TGTGCCAGCAGCCGGGGACAGGGGATCGGCAATCAGCCCCAGCATTTT.